This TCR beta chain was obtained from a study of OX40 agonist ivuxolimab in advanced cancers. In the study overall: The costimulatory receptor OX40 (CD134) was targeted by ivuxolimab, a fully human IgG2 agonistic monoclonal antibody. The paper describes the monotherapy dose-escalation part (N of about 50 patients) of the phase I trial of ivuxolimab. Prior anti-PD-1, anti-PD-L1 or anti-CTLA-4 therapy was permitted, and checkpoint inhibitors had been received by under 50% of dose-escalation patients. The dose-escalation cohort was 80% to 90% male with a mean age of approximately 60 years, ranging from roughly 23 to 90. Intravenous ivuxolimab was administered to patients every 2 weeks at six dose levels: 0.01, 0.1, 0.3, 1.5, 3 and 10 mg/kg. The point of sequencing TCRbeta in the periphery was to test whether ivuxolimab changed TCR sequence diversity and drove clonal T-cell expansion. Partial responses occurred in three dose-escalation patients, of whom one had hepatocellular carcinoma and two had cutaneous melanoma. Among the 52 dose-escalation patients, some 20 had hepatocellular carcinoma, roughly 15 melanoma, 9 renal cell carcinoma and 9 head and neck cancer.

For sequencing of the TCRbeta CDR3 region, genomic DNA was extracted from the sorted cells. The immunoSEQ Assay was used to sequence the TCRbeta CDR3 regions. This immuneACCESS table, as held by TCRdb, lists in-frame sequences with V and J called but not all clones. Of the missing ones, under half trace to an unresolved V gene in checked studies; the others have no known cause. Here the sample has about 64,000 clones; roughly 80% occur a single time. In total, the top ten clones hold 5% of the sample. There are a few counts of this clone. This receptor's antigen is unknown. Per-nucleotide qualities are absent, and no much larger clonotype sits a single base away. Patients with a history of autoimmune disease or receiving systemic immunosuppression were excluded from the trial. Peripheral blood for TCR sequencing was drawn from every dose cohort at baseline, at cycle 4 day 1 and at cycle 7 day 1. The samples were taken from a phase I, first-in-human, multicenter, open-label dose-escalation trial of ivuxolimab. Adults with locally advanced or metastatic melanoma, renal cell carcinoma, hepatocellular carcinoma or head and neck squamous cell carcinoma were enrolled in the trial. Before TCR sequencing, CD4+ T cells and CD8+ T cells were sorted from peripheral blood as separate populations.

The full study reports these points: On average, CD8+ T cells showed more expanded clones than CD4+ T cells after ivuxolimab. At doses of 0.1 to 3.0 mg/kg, clonal expansion of both CD4+ and CD8+ blood T cells was observed from baseline to week 6. The antigen specificity of the clonally expanded peripheral T cells was not determined. Low levels of normalized T-cell clonal expansion were also seen in some nonresponding patients. In the 0.1-3.0 mg/kg groups, partial responders were among the patients with the lowest normalized peripheral clonal expansion, particularly in CD8+ T cells.

V gives up 7 bases and J gives up 6 bases, and the segment between their germline ends measures 10 bases. CDR1 and CDR2, looked up from the germline V gene (reference sequence), are SGHNT and YYREEE. Inclusive of the bounding cysteine and phenylalanine, the CDR3 is 12 residues long. The DNA shown is the 36-base CDR3, in frame from base 1. This TCR was sampled from an adult with an advanced solid tumor such as melanoma, head and neck, liver or kidney cancer. Here the chain combines TRBV5-4 and TRBJ2-2; the D gene cannot be resolved reliably. The sequences come from CD4+ or CD8+ T cells sorted from blood, collected in a trial of the OX40 agonist ivuxolimab. CDR3 region: CASGVPAGELFF. The nucleotides are TGTGCCAGCGGCGTACCGGCCGGGGAGCTGTTTTTT.